The 19 T cell receptor beta chains listed next were all sequenced from one sample in a study of cytomegalovirus exposure and HLA in healthy donors. The PCR contained 60 Vbeta and 13 Jbeta primers. Assay: immunoSEQ multiplex PCR; the TCRdb copy retains only in-frame clones and omits some. The profile shows 150,000 to 200,000 clones, approximately 83% of them singletons. The sequencing input was PBMCs. Receptors originate from a male donor in good health and CMV-seronegative.

This clone appeared a few times. J is TRBJ2-4 and V is TRBV7-9; D possibly corresponds to TRBD2 (6 bases). Germline V gene data show CDR1 as SEHNR and CDR2 as FQNEAQ (reference sequence). The CDR3 sequence is 16 residues long. The V and J ends lost 11 bases and 1 base respectively, with 21 bases between them. CDR3 protein: CALVPGVDLAKNIQYF. The DNA for the CDR3 is TGTGCCTTGGTCCCGGGAGTTGATTTGGCCAAAAACATTCAGTACTTC.

This clone was detected only a few times. The rearrangement links TRBV5-4 to TRBJ2-7; D is perhaps TRBD2 (7 bases). V was clipped by 0 bases and J by 3 bases, with 22 bases between them. CDR1 is SGHNT and CDR2 is YYREEE in the germline V gene (reference sequence). The CDR3 is made up of 18 amino acids. CDR3 residues: CASSLGGRGERGVYEQYF. The CDR3 DNA is TGTGCCAGCAGCTTGGGGGGACGGGGGGAGAGGGGGGTCTACGAGCAGTACTTC. The entire variable domain, with the rest obtained from reference TRBV5-4 and TRBJ2-7, is as follows: ETGVTQSPTHLIKTRGQQVTLRCSSQSGHNTVSWYQQALGQGPQFIFQYYREEENGRGNFPPRFSGLQFPNYSSELNVNALELDDSALYLCASSLGGRGERGVYEQYFGPGTRLTVT.

V usage is TRBV7-2 and J usage is TRBJ2-1; D is uncertain. Trimming left V 0 bases short and J 7 bases short, with 7 bases between. Germline-derived CDR1 and CDR2 are SGHTA and FQGNSA. The CDR3 has 13 residues. CDR3 sequence reads: CASSLASLNEQFF. CDR3 coding DNA: TGTGCCAGCAGCTTAGCTAGTCTTAATGAGCAGTTCTTC.

V gene TRBV9 combines with J gene TRBJ2-7; 10 nucleotides match TRBD2. Germline V gene sequence: CDR1 SGDLS, CDR2 YYNGEE. V shed 0 bases, J shed 5 bases, and the junction held 17 bases outside the gene matches. This CDR3 region has 19 residues. CDR3 in amino acids: CASSVGGVGLAGAYDEQYF. The CDR3 DNA sequence: TGTGCCAGCAGCGTAGGAGGAGTGGGGCTAGCGGGGGCGTATGACGAGCAGTACTTC.

CDR3 region: CASSLDRGRVSEKLFF. The CDR3 bases are TGTGCCAGCAGCCTGGACAGGGGGCGCGTGAGTGAAAAACTGTTTTTT. J is TRBJ1-4 and V is TRBV7-2, with 11 bases matching TRBD1. CDR3 length equals 16 residues. J was trimmed by 7 bases and V by 5 bases; bases with no gene match: 9. Germline V lookup: CDR1 SGHTA, CDR2 FQGNSA.

The chain carries TRBV6-1 and TRBJ2-2, with 12 positions matching TRBD1. Germline V gene data show CDR1 as MNHNS and CDR2 as SASEGT. The CDR3 contains 15 residues. V shed 5 bases and J 9 bases; nucleotides not matched to a gene: 7. The CDR3 loop is CASSSRDRGRRELFF. DNA of the CDR3: TGTGCCAGCAGTTCCAGGGACAGGGGGCGCCGGGAGCTGTTTTTT.

The chain links TRBV7-2 to TRBJ2-1; 13 nucleotides match TRBD2. Germline V gene sequence: CDR1 SGHTA, CDR2 FQGNSA. CDR3 length equals 15 residues. V shed 3 bases, J shed 6 bases, and the junction held 2 bases outside the gene matches. The CDR3 sequence is CASSFGLAGVNEQFF. The CDR3 DNA is TGTGCCAGCAGCTTTGGACTAGCGGGAGTCAATGAGCAGTTCTTC.

This clone was seen only a few times. The V call is TRBV19, the J call TRBJ1-1, with TRBD1 identical over 7 bases. This CDR3 has 19 amino acids. Germline CDR1 LNHDA, CDR2 SQIVND (reference sequence). The V gene end was trimmed by 10 bases and the J gene end by 2 bases; junction bases not matched to a gene: 25. CDR3 coding DNA: TGTGCCACCCCCGAGCCCGGGACAGATGGATACCCTATAAACACTGAAGCTTTCTTT. Translation: CATPEPGTDGYPINTEAFF.

This clone occurred once. The V gene is TRBV9, the J gene TRBJ1-1, with D uncertain. The CDR3 consists of 14 residues. Germline V gene data show CDR1 as SGDLS and CDR2 as YYNGEE. V gave up 2 bases and J gave up 6 bases, with 14 bases separating them. CDR3 sequence (DNA): TGTGCCAGCAGCGTTATAAGGTCGGCGGCTGAAGCTTTCTTT. Translated: CASSVIRSAAEAFF.

This chain connects TRBV6-7 to TRBJ2-2, with 7 bases fitting TRBD1. TRBV6-7 is annotated as an ORF whose role is uncertain. The CDR3 spans 15 residues. V dropped 10 bases and J dropped 3; count of bases not matched to a gene: 11. The CDR3, as DNA: TGTGCCAAACTCAGCGTACAGGGGTACACCGGGGAGCTGTTTTTT. This encodes CAKLSVQGYTGELFF.

The rearrangement links TRBV4-2 to TRBJ2-5; TRBD2 matches 10 bases. The J call may be mistaken, given a closer DNA end match to TRBJ2-7. The CDR3 loop spans 14 amino acids. CDR1 LGHNA and CDR2 YNFKEQ come from the germline V gene. CDR3 in DNA: TGTGCCAGCAGCCCTAGCGGGAGTGGGTACGAGCAGTACTTC. Its translation: CASSPSGSGYEQYF.

Points on this clone: This sample also contains other DNA sequences that code for the same CDR3. The chain is built from TRBV29-1 and TRBJ2-3, with 10 bases lining up with TRBD1. The junction had 13 bases not matched to a gene; V was cut back by 1 base and J by 0 bases. CDR3 length: 19 residues. CDR1 and CDR2 (germline): SQVTM, ANQGSEA. Here the CDR3 DNA reads TGCAGCGTTGAAGTCGGGACAGGGGCTGTGCGGACTAGCACAGATACGCAGTATTTT. Protein product: CSVEVGTGAVRTSTDTQYF.

This chain connects TRBV5-6 to TRBJ1-1; a possible D gene is TRBD1 (5 bases). From germline, CDR1 is SGHDT and CDR2 YYEEEE. CDR3 length: 15 residues. Between the trimmed V and J ends, which lost 0 bases and 4 bases, there was a span of 13 bases. The CDR3 sequence is CASSLVVVGGTEAFF. The CDR3 DNA is TGTGCCAGCAGCTTGGTGGTTGTCGGGGGCACTGAAGCTTTCTTT. Full variable domain (rest looked up from reference TRBV5-6 and TRBJ1-1): DAGVTQSPTHLIKTRGQQVTLRCSPKSGHDTVSWYQQALGQGPQFIFQYYEEEERQRGNFPDRFSGHQFPNYSSELNVNALLLGDSALYLCASSLVVVGGTEAFFGQGTRLTVV.

The rearrangement links TRBV7-9 to TRBJ2-2; TRBD2 agrees at 12 bases. The length of the CDR3 is 19 residues. The V gene's germline CDR1 is SEHNR and CDR2 FQNEAQ (reference sequence). The V and J ends lost 6 bases and 0 bases, in that order; junction bases with no gene match: 11. The CDR3 spells CASRLGGTSGPANTGELFF. The CDR3 nucleotides are TGTGCCAGCAGGCTTGGAGGGACTAGCGGGCCGGCGAACACCGGGGAGCTGTTTTTT.

J is TRBJ2-7 and V is TRBV5-1; 12 positions agree with TRBD1. Germline V gene lookup returns CDR1 SGHRS and CDR2 YFSETQ. This CDR3 has 15 residues. J gave up 5 bases and V 4 bases, and 7 bases lay outside the gene matches. CDR3 protein: CASSRGQGAPNEQYF. CDR3 bases: TGCGCCAGCAGCCGGGGACAGGGGGCGCCTAACGAGCAGTACTTC.

The rearrangement joins TRBV5-1 to TRBJ2-7, with 7 bases identical to TRBD1. The CDR3 totals 15 residues. V lost 3 bases and J lost 6; bases outside the gene matches: 12. The V gene's germline CDR1 is SGHRS and CDR2 YFSETQ. CDR3 bases: TGCGCCAGCAGCTCCTCAGGGGGACACCCTGGCGAGCAGTACTTC. Translated: CASSSSGGHPGEQYF.

V is TRBV5-1 and J is TRBJ2-3; D possibly corresponds to TRBD2 (6 bases). V lost 2 bases and J 4 bases, leaving 11 bases between the germline ends. Looked up from germline, CDR1 is SGHRS and CDR2 is YFSETQ. This CDR3 has 14 amino acids. CDR3 nucleotide sequence: TGCGCCAGCAGCTTCACGGGAGTTCCAGATACGCAGTATTTT. Its protein is CASSFTGVPDTQYF.

This chain links TRBV5-6 with TRBJ2-2; the D gene is possibly TRBD2 (5 bases). V lost 0 bases and J 3 bases, leaving 9 bases between the germline ends. There are 15 residues in the CDR3. Germline CDR1 and CDR2: SGHDT and YYEEEE. CDR3 sequence reads: CASSLGEWYTGELFF. CDR3 in DNA: TGTGCCAGCAGCTTGGGGGAGTGGTACACCGGGGAGCTGTTTTTT.

This clone was seen a few times. J is TRBJ1-1 and V is TRBV19, with D possibly matching TRBD1 (6 bases). Germline values: CDR1 LNHDA, CDR2 SQIVND (reference sequence). Trimming left V 4 bases short and J 1 base short, with 10 bases between. This CDR3 is 14 amino acids long. Here the CDR3 DNA reads TGTGCCAGTAGTAACGGGGGGCGGAACACTGAAGCTTTCTTT. The encoded protein is CASSNGGRNTEAFF.